Listed here are 22 T cell receptor beta chains from one sample, sequenced in a study of blood T cell repertoires in COVID-19. The protocol was immunoSEQ multiplex PCR, while the TCRdb copy is restricted to in-frame clones and leaves out a portion. Here the sample spans a few hundred thousand clones, roughly 90% being singletons. Sequencing was carried out using peripheral blood. The receptor set was obtained from a woman between 45 and 60 years old with active or convalescent COVID-19.

Worth noting for this clone: Within the sample, other DNA sequences also encode this same CDR3. This sequence joins TRBV7-2 and TRBJ1-2; D perhaps matches TRBD1 (6 bases). Trimming removed 3 bases from V and 5 bases from J, with 10 bases in between. CDR1 is SGHTA, CDR2 FQGNSA, per germline. This CDR3 has 13 residues. This CDR3 reads CASSLTGSYGYTF. For the CDR3, the DNA is TGTGCCAGCAGCTTGACAGGCTCATATGGCTACACCTTC.

V is TRBV18 and J is TRBJ2-1; maybe TRBD1 (6 bases). This CDR3 has 15 amino acids. Between the trimmed V and J ends, which lost 2 bases and 6 bases, there was a span of 14 bases. Germline V gene sequence: CDR1 KGHSH, CDR2 LQKENI. The CDR3 DNA reads as TGTGCCAGCTCACCAGAGGCAGGGGTGGGCAATGAGCAGTTCTTC. Translating it yields CASSPEAGVGNEQFF.

V usage is TRBV27 and J usage is TRBJ2-1, with a tentative D call TRBD1 (5 bases). This CDR3 contains 16 residues. V lost 7 bases to trimming and J lost 1 base, with 17 bases between them. Germline-derived CDR1 and CDR2 are MNHEY and SMNVEV (reference sequence). The CDR3 DNA reads as TGTGCCAGCAAGCGAGACAGAGCCGGGTCCTACAATGAGCAGTTCTTC. Amino acid sequence: CASKRDRAGSYNEQFF.

The chain combines TRBV5-8 with TRBJ1-2, with D hard to call. Per germline, CDR1 SGHTS and CDR2 YDEGEE. Trimming cost V 2 bases and J 7 bases, with 18 bases left between them. The CDR3 length is 15 residues. This CDR3 is CASSFQFGEALGYTF. CDR3 nucleotide sequence: TGTGCCAGCAGCTTTCAGTTTGGGGAGGCGCTTGGCTACACCTTC.

This clone turned up a few times. The chain is built from TRBV9 and TRBJ2-1, with 7 nucleotides matching TRBD2. This CDR3 contains 15 residues. Unmatched junction bases numbered 5, after V lost 2 bases and J lost 3 bases. Per the germline V gene, CDR1 is SGDLS and CDR2 is YYNGEE. The CDR3 here is CASSVLAGHYNEQFF. The CDR3 DNA reads as TGTGCCAGCAGCGTGTTAGCGGGCCACTACAATGAGCAGTTCTTC.

V usage is TRBV19 and J usage is TRBJ1-3; D gene unclear. This CDR3 has 18 amino acids. The germline CDR1 and CDR2 sequences are LNHDA and SQIVND (reference sequence). V was trimmed by 3 bases and J by 1 base, leaving 19 bases between them. The CDR3 coding sequence is TGTGCCAGTAGTATTTTCGGTCCAGGTGATCTATCTGGAAACACCATATATTTT. It codes for CASSIFGPGDLSGNTIYF. Full variable domain (missing parts from reference TRBV19 and TRBJ1-3): DGGITQSPKYLFRKEGQNVTLSCEQNLNHDAMYWYRQDPGQGLRLIYYSQIVNDFQKGDIAEGYSVSREKKESFPLTVTSAQKNPTAFYLCASSIFGPGDLSGNTIYFGEGSWLTVV.

Remarks on this clone: At one of its ends the junction is not consistent with the germline gene, which may arise from a read error. The chain joins TRBV5-1 to TRBJ2-7, with 8 bases aligning to TRBD1. The germline CDR1 and CDR2 sequences are SGHRS and YFSETQ. The CDR3 is 13 residues long. Here the CDR3 reads CASSLGAGTGIDF. DNA for the CDR3: TGCGCCAGCAGCCTAGGAGCCGGGACAGGTATAGACTTC.

This chain links TRBV30 with TRBJ2-7, with D possibly being TRBD1 (5 bases). CDR1 and CDR2 from the germline V gene are GTSNPN and SVGIG (reference sequence). V dropped 0 bases and J dropped 2 bases, with 11 bases sitting between them. This CDR3 comprises 14 residues. The CDR3 coding sequence is TGTGCCTGGAGTGTACTACCCAGGGCCTACGAGCAGTACTTC. Amino acids: CAWSVLPRAYEQYF.

CDR3 in DNA: TGTGCCAGCAGTCCGGACAGTAACTATGGCTACACCTTC. Its protein is CASSPDSNYGYTF. The chain uses TRBV6-5 and TRBJ1-2, with a possible D match to TRBD1 (6 bases). V dropped 5 bases and J dropped 1 base, with 8 bases sitting between them. Germline loops: CDR1 MNHEY, CDR2 SVGAGI. This CDR3 contains 13 residues.

The chain is built from TRBV27 and TRBJ2-1; D possibly corresponds to TRBD1 (7 bases). The CDR3 covers 15 residues. Trimming pared 3 bases from V and 0 bases from J, leaving 9 bases between. Germline V gene lookup returns CDR1 MNHEY and CDR2 SMNVEV (reference sequence). The CDR3 protein is CASSLEGASYNEQFF. CDR3 in DNA: TGTGCCAGCAGTTTGGAGGGGGCCTCCTACAATGAGCAGTTCTTC.

The rearrangement links TRBV28 to TRBJ1-1, with 7 bases lining up with TRBD1. This CDR3 is built from 15 residues. Trimming at V came to 3 bases and at J to 3 bases, leaving 7 bases not matched to a gene. Germline assignment: CDR1 MDHEN and CDR2 SYDVKM. The CDR3 protein is CASSFPTQGDTEAFF. CDR3 bases: TGTGCCAGCAGTTTCCCCACCCAGGGGGACACTGAAGCTTTCTTT.

The gene calls are TRBV2 and TRBJ1-5; 11 bases match TRBD1. Germline V gene lookup returns CDR1 SNHLY and CDR2 FYNNEI. This CDR3 contains 15 residues. Trimming took 6 bases from V and 7 from J; bases not matched to a gene: 8. Here the CDR3 reads CASSLGQGARQPQHF. The CDR3 bases are TGTGCCAGCAGCCTTGGACAGGGGGCCCGACAGCCCCAGCATTTT.

The chain is built from TRBV21-1 and TRBJ1-1. TRBV21-1 is labeled a pseudogene. There are 13 residues in the CDR3. CDR3 sequence reads: CASSEADLTEAFF. CDR3 coding DNA: TGTGCCAGCAGCGAGGCGGATCTCACTGAAGCTTTCTTT.

The chain joins TRBV3-1 (or the pseudogene TRBV3-2) to TRBJ2-1; 10 positions agree with TRBD2. This CDR3 region has 18 residues. From germline, CDR1 is LGHDT and CDR2 YNNKEL (reference sequence). The V gene end was trimmed by 5 bases and the J gene end by 6 bases; junction bases not matched to a gene: 16. This CDR3 reads CASSLRESGGAMGNEQFF. CDR3 DNA sequence: TGTGCCAGCAGCTTGAGGGAGAGCGGGGGGGCCATGGGCAATGAGCAGTTCTTC.

This rearrangement joins TRBV5-4 to TRBJ2-5; the D gene is possibly TRBD2 (6 bases). This CDR3 region has 16 residues. Trimming cost V 1 base and J 1 base, with 14 bases left between them. The germline V gene has CDR1 SGHNT and CDR2 YYREEE (reference sequence). CDR3 in DNA: TGTGCCAGCAGCTTGATGGTAGCGGCAACCCAAGAGACCCAGTACTTC. Translated: CASSLMVAATQETQYF. Variable domain in full (rest from reference TRBV5-4 and TRBJ2-5): ETGVTQSPTHLIKTRGQQVTLRCSSQSGHNTVSWYQQALGQGPQFIFQYYREEENGRGNFPPRFSGLQFPNYSSELNVNALELDDSALYLCASSLMVAATQETQYFGPGTRLLVL.

This sequence joins TRBV18 and TRBJ2-7; D remains unclear. The CDR3 runs to 13 residues. V was pared by 0 bases and J by 6 bases, with 9 bases between. CDR1 and CDR2 from the germline V gene are KGHSH and LQKENI. Written as DNA, the CDR3 is TGTGCCAGCTCACCACCAGAGTTTTCCGAGCAGTACTTC. Encoded protein: CASSPPEFSEQYF.

The chain recombines TRBV18 with TRBJ2-7, with D unclear. The CDR3 is 13 amino acids. With 3 bases removed from V and 0 bases from J, the gap between germline ends came to 6 bases. Germline CDR1 is KGHSH and CDR2 is LQKENI. In DNA form, the CDR3 reads TGTGCCAGCTCACCTATTAGCTCCTACGAGCAGTACTTC. It codes for CASSPISSYEQYF.

J is TRBJ2-1 and V is TRBV28; D ambiguous. Germline lookup yields CDR1 MDHEN and CDR2 SYDVKM. Trimming cost V 5 bases and J 0 bases, with 11 bases left between them. The CDR3 runs 15 residues. This chain's CDR3 is CASSTLKSSYNEQFF. CDR3 in DNA: TGTGCCAGCAGTACTCTTAAAAGCTCCTACAATGAGCAGTTCTTC.

On this clone itself: An end of the junction differs from the germline gene, which may be a read error. This chain links TRBV7-2 with TRBJ1-4; D is uncertain. The V gene's germline CDR1 is SGHTA and CDR2 FQGNSA. The CDR3 covers 14 residues. The CDR3 DNA sequence: TGTGCCAGCAGCTTAGAACGGACTAGTGAAAAACTGTTTTTT. Its translation is CASSLERTSEKLFF.

The chain couples TRBV6-2 or TRBV6-3 to TRBJ2-5, with D tentatively TRBD2 (6 bases). The CDR3 loop spans 17 amino acids. With 5 bases removed from V and 5 bases from J, the gap between germline ends came to 24 bases. In germline, CDR1 is MNHEY, CDR2 SVGEGT. The DNA for the CDR3 is TGTGCCAGCAGTCTTCTAATCAATAGCGGAGTCCGGGAGACCCAGTACTTC. Translating it yields CASSLLINSGVRETQYF.

This clone was found once. The V call is TRBV9, the J call TRBJ1-3, with D uncertain. Trimming removed 0 bases at V and 4 bases at J, with 11 bases between. The CDR3 spans 15 residues. Germline CDR1 is SGDLS and CDR2 is YYNGEE. The CDR3 loop is CASSVATGKGNTIYF. The CDR3 region has the DNA TGTGCCAGCAGCGTAGCTACGGGGAAAGGAAACACCATATATTTT.

V and J are TRBV7-2 and TRBJ2-7; TRBD2 might be the D (6 bases). Trimming removed 5 bases from V and 6 bases from J, with 20 bases in between. The CDR3 is made up of 15 amino acids. CDR1 SGHTA and CDR2 FQGNSA come from the germline V gene. The CDR3 DNA is TGTGCCAGCAGCCCCGGGAGACGCCCTTCTGGCGAGCAGTACTTC. Encoded protein: CASSPGRRPSGEQYF.